The source of this TCR beta chain is a study of cytomegalovirus exposure and HLA in healthy donors. The study ran its PCR with 60 Vbeta and 13 Jbeta primers. Libraries were prepared by immunoSEQ multiplex PCR; TCRdb keeps only in-frame clonotypes and omits some of them. The sample contains approximately 100,000 clones, approximately 79% of which appear only once. Germline V gives CDR1 MGHRA, CDR2 YSYEKL. CDR3 length: 16 amino acids. The V gene lost 0 bases and the J gene lost 4 bases, with 12 bases spanning the gap. Sequencing was done on a sample of PBMCs. This receptor was taken from a man in his fifties or sixties in good health and CMV-seronegative. The V gene is TRBV4-1, the J gene TRBJ2-2, with unresolved D. The chain's CDR3 is CASSQEENRFTGELFF. The CDR3 nucleotides are TGCGCCAGCAGCCAAGAAGAGAACAGATTCACCGGGGAGCTGTTTTTT.